This T cell receptor (beta chain) was recovered during a study of shared clonotypes between healthy human individuals. Trimming removed 7 bases from V and 2 bases from J; junction bases left unmatched: 8. Germline V gene lookup returns CDR1 SQVTM and CDR2 ANQGSEA. CDR3 length: 13 amino acids. Using immunoSEQ multiplex PCR, the repertoire was profiled, and TCRdb retains in-frame clones only, with some absent. In the table there are 2.3 million or so clones, roughly 93% of which are singletons. The study's findings and limits: The low donor count limited represented genetic and exposure-history diversity.

This clone was seen once. Its antigen is unknown. Sequenced material: naive CD4+ T cells from PBMCs. Subset described: CD45RA+ positively selected. The source of this sequence is a man between 18 and 29 years old in good health. Some clones in this sample may be carry-over from other donors' samples. This chain uses TRBV29-1 with TRBJ2-7; 7 bases fit TRBD1. For the CDR3, the DNA is TGCAGCGCCCAAAAGGGGGCGGCCTACGAGCAGTACTTC. The encoded protein is CSAQKGAAYEQYF.